The entry below describes one T cell receptor beta chain. The data were produced by immunoSEQ multiplex PCR, yet TCRdb's version contains in-frame clones alone and is incomplete. Of about 150,000 clones in the sample, about 85% were seen once. The germline V gene has CDR1 SGHVS and CDR2 FQNEAQ. The CDR3 length is 13 residues. Trimming removed 5 bases from V and 7 bases from J, with 12 bases in between. These data belong to a study of blood T cell repertoires in COVID-19. The sequence was collected from a human donor in a cohort sampled during active COVID-19. The source material was peripheral blood. The chain combines TRBV7-8 with TRBJ2-1; D gene ambiguous. CDR3 coding DNA: TGTGCCAGCAGCCCCAGTCGGCGGAATGAGCAGTTCTTC. Translated: CASSPSRRNEQFF.